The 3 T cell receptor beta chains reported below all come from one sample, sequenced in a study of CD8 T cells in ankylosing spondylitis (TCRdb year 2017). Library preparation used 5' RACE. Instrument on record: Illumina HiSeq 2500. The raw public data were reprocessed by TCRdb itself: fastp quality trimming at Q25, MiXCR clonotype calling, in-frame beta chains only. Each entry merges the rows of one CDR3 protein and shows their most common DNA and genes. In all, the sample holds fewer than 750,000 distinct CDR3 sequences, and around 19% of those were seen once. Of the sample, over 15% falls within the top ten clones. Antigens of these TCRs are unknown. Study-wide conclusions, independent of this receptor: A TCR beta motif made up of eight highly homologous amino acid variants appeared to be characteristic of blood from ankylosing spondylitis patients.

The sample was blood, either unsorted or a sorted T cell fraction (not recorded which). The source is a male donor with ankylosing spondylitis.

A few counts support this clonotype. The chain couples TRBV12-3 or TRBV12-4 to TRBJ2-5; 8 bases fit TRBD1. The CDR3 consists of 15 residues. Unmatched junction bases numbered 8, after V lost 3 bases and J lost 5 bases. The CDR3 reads CASSFTMGQEETQYF. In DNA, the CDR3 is TGTGCCAGCAGTTTTACTATGGGACAGGAGGAGACCCAGTACTTC.

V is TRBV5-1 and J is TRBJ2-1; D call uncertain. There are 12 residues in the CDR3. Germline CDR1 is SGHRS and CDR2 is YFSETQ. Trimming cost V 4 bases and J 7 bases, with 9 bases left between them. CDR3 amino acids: CASSVQWNEQFF. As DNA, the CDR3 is TGCGCCAGCAGCGTACAGTGGAATGAGCAGTTCTTC.

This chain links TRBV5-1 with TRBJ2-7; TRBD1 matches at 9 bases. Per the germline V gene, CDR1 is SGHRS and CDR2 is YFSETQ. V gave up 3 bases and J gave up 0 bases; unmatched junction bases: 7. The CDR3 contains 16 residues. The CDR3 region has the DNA TGCGCCAGCAGCTCCGGACAGGGGCCGTTCTCCTACGAGCAGTACTTC. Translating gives CASSSGQGPFSYEQYF. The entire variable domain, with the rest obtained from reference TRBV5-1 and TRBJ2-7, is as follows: KAGVTQTPRYLIKTRGQQVTLSCSPISGHRSVSWYQQTPGQGLQFLFEYFSETQRNKGNFPGRFSGRQFSNSRSEMNVSTLELGDSALYLCASSSGQGPFSYEQYFGPGTRLTVT.